The 5 T cell receptor beta chains presented below share a single source sample, sequenced in a study of T cell responses to AZD1222 COVID-19 vaccine. The repertoire was sequenced with immunoSEQ multiplex PCR; TCRdb's copy has only in-frame clones and lacks some. The table has about 100,000 clones, about 88% seen once. This material consisted of peripheral blood, taken on day 0 of AZD1222 vaccination. The receptors originated from an adult in good health.

On this clone itself: In the same sample, other DNA sequences code for this CDR3. The chain joins TRBV18 to TRBJ2-1, with 9 bases matching TRBD2. The V and J ends lost 3 bases and 3 bases, in that order; junction bases with no gene match: 3. Germline CDR1 KGHSH, CDR2 LQKENI. CDR3 length: 15 residues. In DNA form, the CDR3 reads TGTGCCAGCTCACCCGGTAGCGGGAGCTACAATGAGCAGTTCTTC. It translates to CASSPGSGSYNEQFF. Filled out from reference TRBV18 and TRBJ2-1, the complete variable domain reads NAGVMQNPRHLVRRRGQEARLRCSPMKGHSHVYWYRQLPEEGLKFMVYLQKENIIDESGMPKERFSAEFPKEGPSILRIQQVVRGDSAAYFCASSPGSGSYNEQFFGPGTRLTVL.

The chain joins TRBV7-9 to TRBJ1-3; D gene ambiguous. Germline V gives CDR1 SEHNR, CDR2 FQNEAQ (reference sequence). V was pared by 7 bases and J by 4 bases, with 8 bases between. The CDR3 is 12 residues long. CDR3: CASTEVGNTIYF. The CDR3 DNA sequence: TGTGCCAGCACGGAGGTAGGAAACACCATATATTTT.

This sequence joins TRBV11-3 and TRBJ1-1; D call uncertain. V was trimmed by 5 bases and J by 3 bases, leaving 16 bases between them. This CDR3 region has 15 residues. Per the germline V gene, CDR1 is SGHNT and CDR2 is YENEEA. The CDR3 region has the DNA TGTGCCAGCAGCCTCCAAGGGTTCTTGCACACTGAAGCTTTCTTT. Protein: CASSLQGFLHTEAFF.

The chain couples TRBV5-6 to TRBJ2-7; D could derive from TRBD1 or TRBD2 (5 bases each). This CDR3 has 16 amino acids. Germline V gene lookup returns CDR1 SGHDT and CDR2 YYEEEE. V was shortened by 4 bases and J by 3 bases, with 20 bases between the two germline ends. The CDR3 DNA sequence: TGTGCCAGCAGCCCCTACTCGGGACGGCCATTCTACGAGCAGTACTTC. As protein: CASSPYSGRPFYEQYF. The full variable domain, completed using reference TRBV5-6 and TRBJ2-7, is DAGVTQSPTHLIKTRGQQVTLRCSPKSGHDTVSWYQQALGQGPQFIFQYYEEEERQRGNFPDRFSGHQFPNYSSELNVNALLLGDSALYLCASSPYSGRPFYEQYFGPGTRLTVT.

The chain links TRBV6-5 to TRBJ1-5; 7 positions match TRBD1. CDR1 is MNHEY, CDR2 SVGAGI, per germline. Trimming at V came to 0 bases and at J to 7 bases, leaving 6 bases not matched to a gene. This CDR3 is built from 15 residues. CDR3 amino acids: CASSYSGQAGQPQHF. As DNA, the CDR3 is TGTGCCAGCAGTTACTCCGGACAGGCAGGCCAGCCCCAGCATTTT.